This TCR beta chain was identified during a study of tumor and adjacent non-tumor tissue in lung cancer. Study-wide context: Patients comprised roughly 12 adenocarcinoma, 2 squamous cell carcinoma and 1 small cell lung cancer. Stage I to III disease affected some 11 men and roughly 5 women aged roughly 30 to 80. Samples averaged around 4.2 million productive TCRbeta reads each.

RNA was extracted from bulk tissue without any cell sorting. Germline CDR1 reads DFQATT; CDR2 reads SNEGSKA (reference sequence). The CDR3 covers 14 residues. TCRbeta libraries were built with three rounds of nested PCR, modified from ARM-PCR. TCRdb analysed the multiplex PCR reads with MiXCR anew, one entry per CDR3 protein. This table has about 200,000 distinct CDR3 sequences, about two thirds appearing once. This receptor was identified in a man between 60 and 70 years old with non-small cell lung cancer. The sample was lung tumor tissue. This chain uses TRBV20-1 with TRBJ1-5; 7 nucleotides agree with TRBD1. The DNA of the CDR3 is TGCAGCGTTAGAAGAGGACAGGGCAATCAGCCCCAGCATTTT. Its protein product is CSVRRGQGNQPQHF.